Each of the 23 T cell receptor beta chains below was sequenced from the same sample in a study of CD8+ T cells in alopecia areata. Treatment specified: oral pan-JAK inhibitor, 5-10 mg twice daily. Extracted RNA was reverse transcribed into cDNA, the sequencing template. Profiling relied on immunoSEQ multiplex PCR, and the TCRdb table lists in-frame clones only, not all of them. The data hold over 35,000 clones, with around nine tenths observed a single time. The starting material was CD8+ T cells sorted from blood, obtained at week 24, from a patient treated with tofacitinib. The receptors were sampled from a human donor with alopecia areata.

CDR3 region: CASSYSPGGAGELFF. In nucleotides, the CDR3 is TGTGCCAGCAGTTACTCGCCGGGGGGGGCCGGGGAGCTGTTTTTT. The V gene is TRBV6-5, the J gene TRBJ2-2, with 8 bases fitting TRBD2. Germline values: CDR1 MNHEY, CDR2 SVGAGI. The CDR3 is made up of 15 amino acids. The V and J ends lost 0 bases and 6 bases, in that order; junction bases with no gene match: 3.

This chain uses TRBV5-1 with TRBJ1-1, with 12 bases aligning to TRBD1. The CDR3 consists of 16 residues. Looked up from germline, CDR1 is SGHRS and CDR2 is YFSETQ. V lost 2 bases to trimming and J lost 5 bases; unmatched junction nucleotides: 7. The CDR3 loop is CASSFRDRGRKTEAFF. The DNA of the CDR3 is TGCGCCAGCAGCTTCCGGGACAGGGGGCGTAAGACTGAAGCTTTCTTT.

The chain has TRBV30 and TRBJ2-2; 12 bases fit TRBD1. The junction had 16 bases not matched to a gene; V was cut back by 0 bases and J by 8 bases. The CDR3 loop spans 19 amino acids. Per the germline V gene, CDR1 is GTSNPN and CDR2 is SVGIG (reference sequence). CDR3 in DNA: TGTGCCTGGAGTGTACGCGGCCCCCCCGGGACAGGGGGCAGAGGGGAGCTGTTTTTT. Its translation is CAWSVRGPPGTGGRGELFF.

This chain joins TRBV15 and TRBJ2-7, with a possible D match to TRBD1 (5 bases). The CDR3 extends over 14 amino acids. The germline CDR1 and CDR2 sequences are LNHNV and YYDKDF (reference sequence). V was pared by 2 bases and J by 2 bases, with 10 bases between. CDR3 loop: CATSRTDSPYEQYF. The DNA for the CDR3 is TGTGCCACCAGCAGAACCGACAGTCCCTACGAGCAGTACTTC.

This sequence joins TRBV11-3 and TRBJ2-4; 10 bases fit TRBD1. The CDR3 covers 15 residues. Germline trimming cut 5 bases from V and 9 bases from J; bases unmatched to any gene: 10. Germline CDR1 is SGHNT and CDR2 is YENEEA. CDR3 nucleotides: TGTGCCAGCAGCGCAACCGGGACAGGGGACACCATTCAGTACTTC. It encodes CASSATGTGDTIQYF.

A single count supports this clone. J is TRBJ2-7 and V is TRBV29-1, with 7 bases lining up with TRBD2. Germline loops: CDR1 SQVTM, CDR2 ANQGSEA. Unmatched junction bases numbered 8, after V lost 6 bases and J lost 3 bases. This CDR3 contains 13 residues. The DNA of the CDR3 is TGCAGCGTCAGCGGGGCCCCCGACTACGAGCAGTACTTC. This sequence encodes CSVSGAPDYEQYF.

The chain recombines TRBV27 with TRBJ2-7; TRBD2 agrees at 10 bases. With 2 bases clipped from V and 5 bases from J, the junction kept 3 bases outside the gene matches. CDR1 is MNHEY and CDR2 is SMNVEV in the germline V gene (reference sequence). There are 14 residues in the CDR3. CDR3 amino acids: CASSLTSGAHEQYF. In DNA, the CDR3 is TGTGCCAGCAGTTTAACTAGCGGGGCCCACGAGCAGTACTTC.

The V gene is TRBV7-8, the J gene TRBJ2-7, with D unresolved. Looked up from germline, CDR1 is SGHVS and CDR2 is FQNEAQ. CDR3 length equals 14 residues. V shed 1 base and J shed 7 bases, with 14 bases lying between them. CDR3 protein: CASSLGAGPEEQYF. In DNA, the CDR3 is TGTGCCAGCAGCTTAGGGGCAGGACCTGAGGAGCAGTACTTC.

The J gene is TRBJ2-3, the V gene TRBV19; D remains ambiguous. The germline gives CDR1 LNHDA, CDR2 SQIVND (reference sequence). V lost 4 bases to trimming and J lost 1 base, with 6 bases between them. The CDR3 has 13 residues. The CDR3 spells CASSNTGTDTQYF. In DNA, the CDR3 is TGTGCCAGTAGTAATACAGGCACAGATACGCAGTATTTT.

This clone is a singleton in its sample. The sample holds other DNA sequences that translate to the same CDR3. This chain uses TRBV7-2 with TRBJ2-3; D is unclear. The germline CDR1 and CDR2 sequences are SGHTA and FQGNSA. The CDR3 runs to 13 residues. The germline V and J ends were trimmed by 3 bases and 2 bases, with 6 bases remaining between them. As DNA, the CDR3 is TGTGCCAGCAGCTTGTTATCCACAGATACGCAGTATTTT. This gives the protein CASSLLSTDTQYF. The full variable domain, rest sourced from reference TRBV7-2 and TRBJ2-3, is GAGVSQSPSNKVTEKGKDVELRCDPISGHTALYWYRQSLGQGLEFLIYFQGNSAPDKSGLPSDRFSAERTGGSVSTLTIQRTQQEDSAVYLCASSLLSTDTQYFGPGTRLTVL.

CDR3 residues: CASSLTSGDYNEQFF. The CDR3 nucleotides read TGTGCCAGCAGCCTCACTAGCGGGGACTACAATGAGCAGTTCTTC. This chain joins TRBV6-1 and TRBJ2-1, with TRBD2 matching 10 bases. The germline V gene encodes CDR1 MNHNS and CDR2 SASEGT. V lost 6 bases, J lost 3 bases, and 5 bases stayed unmatched. The CDR3 totals 15 residues.

The rearrangement uses TRBV6-1 and TRBJ2-7; D remains ambiguous. Germline V lookup: CDR1 MNHNS, CDR2 SASEGT. The CDR3 is 14 amino acids. Trimming cost V 7 bases and J 2 bases, with 15 bases left between them. The DNA for the CDR3 is TGTGCCAGCACAGACTCTGGGCCCACCTACGAGCAGTACTTC. Protein: CASTDSGPTYEQYF.

V and J are TRBV11-1 and TRBJ2-5, with D perhaps TRBD2 (5 bases). The CDR3 totals 15 residues. Trimming pared 1 base from V and 5 bases from J, leaving 14 bases between. Germline loops: CDR1 SGHAT, CDR2 FQDESV (reference sequence). CDR3 sequence: CASSLEASAGETQYF. In DNA form, the CDR3 reads TGTGCCAGCAGCTTAGAGGCCAGCGCGGGTGAGACCCAGTACTTC.

The rearrangement joins TRBV19 to TRBJ2-7; D possibly corresponds to TRBD2 (6 bases). Trimming removed 5 bases at V and 3 bases at J, with 11 bases between. CDR3 length: 13 residues. CDR1 and CDR2 (germline): LNHDA, SQIVND (reference sequence). The CDR3 DNA reads as TGTGCCAGTAGTGTCCCCGGGAGCTACGAGCAGTACTTC. Protein: CASSVPGSYEQYF. Together with reference TRBV19 and TRBJ2-7, the CDR3 gives the full variable domain: DGGITQSPKYLFRKEGQNVTLSCEQNLNHDAMYWYRQDPGQGLRLIYYSQIVNDFQKGDIAEGYSVSREKKESFPLTVTSAQKNPTAFYLCASSVPGSYEQYFGPGTRLTVT.

The chain recombines TRBV25-1 with TRBJ2-4; maybe TRBD1 (6 bases). The germline V gene encodes CDR1 MGHDK and CDR2 SYGVNS. CDR3 size: 15 residues. V gave up 3 bases and J gave up 7 bases, with 16 bases separating them. The CDR3 coding sequence is TGTGCCAGCAGTGATGTAAAGGGGGACGGGAACATTCAGTACTTC. Protein: CASSDVKGDGNIQYF.

The chain recombines TRBV28 with TRBJ2-6; D is unclear. V was trimmed by 10 bases and J by 0 bases, leaving 4 bases between them. CDR1 is MDHEN and CDR2 is SYDVKM in the germline V gene. The CDR3 consists of 12 residues. The CDR3 protein is CAILSGANVLTF. The CDR3 DNA reads TGTGCCATCCTCTCTGGGGCCAACGTCCTGACTTTC.

This chain connects TRBV4-1 to TRBJ2-1; TRBD1 matches 10 bases. The J segment lost 9 bases and the V segment lost 4 bases, leaving 12 bases of the junction unmatched. Germline assignment: CDR1 MGHRA and CDR2 YSYEKL. The CDR3 has 16 amino acids. Here the CDR3 DNA reads TGCGCCAGCAGCCTCTCCGAGGGACAGGGGTTATTTGAGCAGTTCTTC. This encodes CASSLSEGQGLFEQFF.

The CDR3 bases are TGTGCCAGCAGCCCACGGACTAGCGGGGTATTAGCCAAAAACATTCAGTACTTC. It translates to CASSPRTSGVLAKNIQYF. The chain employs TRBV7-8 and TRBJ2-4; TRBD2 matches 12 bases. The CDR3 covers 18 residues. Unmatched junction bases numbered 8, after V lost 5 bases and J lost 0 bases. Germline V gene sequence: CDR1 SGHVS, CDR2 FQNEAQ.

The V call is TRBV27, the J call TRBJ2-3, with no clear D. The CDR3 totals 15 residues. The germline V and J ends were trimmed by 0 bases and 0 bases, with 7 bases remaining between them. CDR1 and CDR2 from the germline V gene are MNHEY and SMNVEV (reference sequence). The CDR3 spells CASSLSPSSTDTQYF. CDR3 DNA sequence: TGTGCCAGCAGTTTATCCCCCTCTAGCACAGATACGCAGTATTTT.

The chain links TRBV27 to TRBJ2-7; no clear D. V was clipped by 5 bases and J by 6 bases, with 14 bases between them. CDR1 MNHEY and CDR2 SMNVEV come from the germline V gene (reference sequence). The CDR3 runs 13 residues. The CDR3 loop reads CASSGIQTTEQYF. CDR3 bases: TGTGCCAGCAGTGGGATTCAAACTACCGAGCAGTACTTC.

The chain carries TRBV5-6 and TRBJ2-1; 8 bases map to TRBD1. The length of the CDR3 is 17 residues. The V gene end was trimmed by 1 base and the J gene end by 7 bases; junction bases not matched to a gene: 13. Germline lookup yields CDR1 SGHDT and CDR2 YYEEEE. Here the CDR3 DNA reads TGTGCCAGCAGCTTGCCCAGGACAGGGCTGGGGGAGAATGAGCAGTTCTTC. Translated: CASSLPRTGLGENEQFF. The full variable domain, completed using reference TRBV5-6 and TRBJ2-1, is DAGVTQSPTHLIKTRGQQVTLRCSPKSGHDTVSWYQQALGQGPQFIFQYYEEEERQRGNFPDRFSGHQFPNYSSELNVNALLLGDSALYLCASSLPRTGLGENEQFFGPGTRLTVL.

The chain is built from TRBV28 and TRBJ2-2; D unclear. V lost 3 bases, J lost 5 bases, and 10 bases lay in between. CDR1 and CDR2 from the germline V gene are MDHEN and SYDVKM. The CDR3 runs 14 residues. This CDR3 reads CASSLGRDTGELFF. CDR3 coding DNA: TGTGCCAGCAGTTTGGGCCGCGATACCGGGGAGCTGTTTTTT.

The chain uses TRBV27 and TRBJ2-7; D may be TRBD2 (6 bases). The germline CDR1 and CDR2 sequences are MNHEY and SMNVEV (reference sequence). V lost 6 bases and J 6 bases, leaving 15 bases between the germline ends. This CDR3 comprises 13 residues. The CDR3 DNA sequence: TGTGCCAGCAGAATAGCGGAACCCTGCGAGCAGTACTTC. As protein: CASRIAEPCEQYF.